These 8 T cell receptor beta chains originate from one sample sequenced in a study of blood T cell repertoires in COVID-19. Some clones are missing from TCRdb's copy, which holds only in-frame ones; the method was immunoSEQ multiplex PCR. Of 310,000 or so clones listed, approximately 90% are singletons. The specimen was peripheral blood. The source of these receptors is a woman in her twenties or thirties with COVID-19, enrolled during active disease.

The rearrangement joins TRBV7-9 to TRBJ2-3; no reliable D call. The CDR3 covers 14 residues. Between the trimmed V and J ends, which lost 2 bases and 4 bases, there was a span of 10 bases. CDR1 is SEHNR and CDR2 is FQNEAQ in the germline V gene (reference sequence). DNA of the CDR3: TGTGCCAGCAGCTTACTAAGAGCCTCAGATACGCAGTATTTT. It translates to CASSLLRASDTQYF.

The chain carries TRBV9 and TRBJ2-3; 7 nucleotides agree with TRBD2. Germline CDR1 reads SGDLS; CDR2 reads YYNGEE. CDR3 length: 16 residues. J lost 0 bases, V lost 0 bases, and 4 bases had no gene match. The CDR3 DNA reads TGTGCCAGCAGCGTAGAAGCGGGACTAAGCACAGATACGCAGTATTTT. Translated: CASSVEAGLSTDTQYF.

This clone was detected once. The chain carries TRBV2 and TRBJ1-1; D is undetermined. The CDR3 totals 12 residues. Germline V gives CDR1 SNHLY, CDR2 FYNNEI. The DNA for the CDR3 is TGTGACAGTTCATTGATCCCAGGTGAAGCTTTCTTT. It translates to CDSSLIPGEAFF.

This clone was observed once. The chain couples TRBV6-5 to TRBJ1-4; D may be TRBD1 (5 bases). The germline V gene encodes CDR1 MNHEY and CDR2 SVGAGI. The V gene lost 6 bases and the J gene lost 0 bases, with 8 bases spanning the gap. The CDR3 runs to 14 residues. The CDR3 DNA reads TGTGCCAGCAGCCTGACAGCAACTAATGAAAAACTGTTTTTT. As protein: CASSLTATNEKLFF.

This rearrangement joins TRBV5-1 to TRBJ2-1; 9 bases agree with TRBD2. The J segment lost 7 bases and the V segment lost 4 bases, leaving 12 bases of the junction unmatched. CDR1 SGHRS and CDR2 YFSETQ come from the germline V gene. The CDR3 totals 16 residues. For the CDR3, the DNA is TGCGCCAGCAGCCCCGACAGACTAGCGGAGCTGAATGAGCAGTTCTTC. The encoded protein is CASSPDRLAELNEQFF. Complete variable domain (other parts from reference TRBV5-1 and TRBJ2-1): KAGVTQTPRYLIKTRGQQVTLSCSPISGHRSVSWYQQTPGQGLQFLFEYFSETQRNKGNFPGRFSGRQFSNSRSEMNVSTLELGDSALYLCASSPDRLAELNEQFFGPGTRLTVL.

The chain recombines TRBV4-1 with TRBJ1-2; D might be TRBD1 (5 bases). The CDR3 is made up of 13 amino acids. From germline, CDR1 is MGHRA and CDR2 YSYEKL. With 2 bases removed from V and 5 bases from J, the gap between germline ends came to 9 bases. This chain's CDR3 is CASSQYGAYGYTF. The DNA of the CDR3 is TGCGCCAGCAGCCAATATGGGGCATATGGCTACACCTTC.

This chain connects TRBV3-1 (or the pseudogene TRBV3-2) to TRBJ2-1; D is perhaps TRBD2 (7 bases). Germline loops: CDR1 LGHDT, CDR2 YNNKEL (reference sequence). V was pared by 3 bases and J by 4 bases, with 19 bases between. The CDR3 length is 17 residues. For the CDR3, the DNA is TGTGCCAGCAGCCACACGAGGGGGGGGATTCAATACAATGAGCAGTTCTTC. It is translated as CASSHTRGGIQYNEQFF.

The rearrangement links TRBV11-2 to TRBJ2-2, with 7 bases matching TRBD2. Losses at the gene ends were 5 bases for V and 7 bases for J; bases not matched to a gene: 13. The CDR3 has 16 amino acids. CDR1 and CDR2 (germline): SGHAT, FQNNGV. The CDR3 coding sequence is TGTGCCAGCAGCCCGACAGTGAGGTCGGGGGGCGGGGAGCTGTTTTTT. It translates to CASSPTVRSGGGELFF.